This TCR beta chain was sequenced for a study of early T cells in non-severe SARS-CoV-2 infection (dated by TCRdb to the early 2020s). Study-wide context: Because TCR sequencing relied on bulk RNA taken from unsorted whole blood, pairing of alpha and beta chains was not possible.

Study-wide conclusions, independent of this receptor: Matching against VDJdb was skewed toward anti-spike CD8 responses, likely underestimated virus-specific expansions, and missed private and CD4 specificities.

Sequences SQVTM (CDR1) and ANQGSEA (CDR2) are obtained from the germline V gene. Relative to germline, V is missing 5 bases and J is missing 6 bases, with 3 bases of the junction outside any gene match. The CDR3 contains 11 residues, cysteine and phenylalanine counted. Only the CDR3 portion is preserved as DNA: 33 bases, with reading frame beginning at the first base. This was a case-control study nested in a cohort of healthcare workers in London, UK, who had nasopharyngeal swab PCR tests and blood samples taken every week. Healthcare workers were recruited between 23 and 31 March 2020, during the week of the UK lockdown, and were followed weekly for up to about 15 weeks. Library creation used 5' RACE. Sequencing relied on a NextSeq 500. Unique molecular identifiers were attached to individual cDNA molecules in the TCR library protocol so that sequencing error and PCR bias could be corrected. Sequencing covered both TCR alpha and beta chains, and within each sample the abundances of alpha and beta sequences were tightly co-correlated. Per the source publication's procedure: Decombinator V4 was used to annotate the V gene, J gene and CDR3 of the TCR sequences. TCRs were defined as expanded if a significant change between any two time points was detected under a Poisson model with p below 0.0001. TCR abundances were normalised to the total number of TCRs sequenced in each sample and reported as counts per million. TRAV1-2 paired with TRAJ12, TRAJ20 or TRAJ33 defined MAIT TCRs, while TRAV10 paired with TRAJ18 defined iNKT TCRs. VDJdb, accessed 1 November 2021, was searched for CMV, EBV and SARS-CoV-2 annotated TCRs, with TCRs annotated for multiple antigens excluded. TCRdb trimmed public reads at Q25 via fastp, called clones via MiXCR and kept in-frame beta chains. Rows with a matching CDR3 protein are joined into one entry that keeps the most common DNA and genes. None of the V and J calls come from the authors' own analysis; TCRdb made them. The sample profile shows 50,000 to 70,000 distinct CDR3 sequences; 8.5% to 10% of them were found once. 15% to 20% of the sample goes to the ten largest clones.

This clonotype has a handful of counts. The target of this receptor is not known. The sample holds no much larger clone one base away, and base qualities are not on file. This receptor was taken from an adult who was a healthcare worker with PCR-confirmed SARS-CoV-2 infection or an uninfected control (not recorded which). The specimen sequenced was whole blood. The sequence is built from TRBV29-1 and TRBJ1-2; 7 middle bases align to TRBD1. The nucleotides read TGCAGCGTTACAGGGGTTGATGGCTACACCTTC. Its product reads: CSVTGVDGYTF.